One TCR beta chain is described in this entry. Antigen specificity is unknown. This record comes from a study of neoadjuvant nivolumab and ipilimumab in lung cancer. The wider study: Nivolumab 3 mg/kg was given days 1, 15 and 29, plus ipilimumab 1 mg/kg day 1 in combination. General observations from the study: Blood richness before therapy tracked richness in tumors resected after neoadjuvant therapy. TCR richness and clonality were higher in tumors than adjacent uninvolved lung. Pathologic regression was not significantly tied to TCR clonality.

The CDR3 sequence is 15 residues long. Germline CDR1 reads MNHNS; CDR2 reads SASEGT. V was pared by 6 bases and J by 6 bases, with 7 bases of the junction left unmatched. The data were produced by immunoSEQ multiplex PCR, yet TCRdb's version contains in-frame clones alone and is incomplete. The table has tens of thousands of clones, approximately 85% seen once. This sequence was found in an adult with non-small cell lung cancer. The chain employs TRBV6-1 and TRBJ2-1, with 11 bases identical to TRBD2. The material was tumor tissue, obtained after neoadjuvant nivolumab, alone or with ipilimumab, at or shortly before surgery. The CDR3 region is CASSALAGAVNEQFF. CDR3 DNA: TGTGCCAGCAGCGCACTAGCGGGAGCGGTCAATGAGCAGTTCTTC.